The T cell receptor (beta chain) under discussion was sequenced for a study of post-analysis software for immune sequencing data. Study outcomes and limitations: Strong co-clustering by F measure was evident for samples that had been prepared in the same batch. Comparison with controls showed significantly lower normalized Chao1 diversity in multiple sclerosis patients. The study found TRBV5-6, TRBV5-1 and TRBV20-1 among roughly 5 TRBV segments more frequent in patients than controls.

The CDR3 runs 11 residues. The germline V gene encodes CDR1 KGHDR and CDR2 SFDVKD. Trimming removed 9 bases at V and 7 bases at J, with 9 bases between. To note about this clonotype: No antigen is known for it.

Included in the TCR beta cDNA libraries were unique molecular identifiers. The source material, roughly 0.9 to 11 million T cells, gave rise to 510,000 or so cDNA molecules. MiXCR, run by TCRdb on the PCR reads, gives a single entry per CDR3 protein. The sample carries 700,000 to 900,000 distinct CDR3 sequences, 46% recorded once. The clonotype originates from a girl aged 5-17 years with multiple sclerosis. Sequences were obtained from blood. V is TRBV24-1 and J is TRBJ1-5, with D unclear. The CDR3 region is CATGDSQPQHF. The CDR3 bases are TGTGCCACCGGGGATAGCCAGCCCCAGCATTTT.